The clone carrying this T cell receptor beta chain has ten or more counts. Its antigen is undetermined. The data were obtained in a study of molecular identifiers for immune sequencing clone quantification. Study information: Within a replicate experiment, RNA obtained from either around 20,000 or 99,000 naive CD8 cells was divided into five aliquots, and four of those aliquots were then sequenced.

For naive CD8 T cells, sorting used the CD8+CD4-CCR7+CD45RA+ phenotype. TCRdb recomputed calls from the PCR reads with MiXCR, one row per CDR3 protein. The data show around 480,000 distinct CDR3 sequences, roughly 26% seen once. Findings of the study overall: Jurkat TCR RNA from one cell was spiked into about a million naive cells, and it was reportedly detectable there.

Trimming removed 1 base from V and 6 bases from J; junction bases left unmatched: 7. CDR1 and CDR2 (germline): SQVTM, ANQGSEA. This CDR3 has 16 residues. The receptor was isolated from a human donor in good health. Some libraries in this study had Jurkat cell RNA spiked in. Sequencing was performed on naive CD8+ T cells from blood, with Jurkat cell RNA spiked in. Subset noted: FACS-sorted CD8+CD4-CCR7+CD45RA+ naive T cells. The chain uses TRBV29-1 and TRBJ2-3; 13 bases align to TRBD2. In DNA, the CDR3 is TGCAGCGTTGAAGGGATGGGACTAGCGGGATTCGATACGCAGTATTTT. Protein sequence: CSVEGMGLAGFDTQYF.